The 10 T cell receptor beta chains in this list originate from one sample, sequenced in a study of blood T cell repertoires in COVID-19. Some clones are missing from TCRdb's copy, which holds only in-frame ones; the method was immunoSEQ multiplex PCR. The data show 300,000 to 400,000 clones, about 87% seen once. The sample was peripheral blood. The receptor source for this set is a human donor in a cohort sampled during active COVID-19.

This clone was seen only a few times. This chain connects TRBV11-3 to TRBJ1-6; 7 nucleotides align to TRBD1. The CDR3 length is 13 residues. Germline loops: CDR1 SGHNT, CDR2 YENEEA. V trimming: 5 bases; J trimming: 10 bases; junction bases outside the gene matches: 5. The CDR3 coding sequence is TGTGCCAGCAGCCGACAGGGAAACTCACCCCTCCACTTT. Protein sequence: CASSRQGNSPLHF.

This clone was found a few times. The chain recombines TRBV5-4 with TRBJ1-6; D unresolved. In germline, CDR1 is SGHNT, CDR2 YYREEE (reference sequence). This CDR3 spans 16 amino acids. V shed 4 bases and J shed 0 bases, with 11 bases lying between them. CDR3 in amino acids: CASSDTPSSYNSPLHF. DNA of the CDR3: TGTGCCAGCAGCGATACACCTAGCTCCTATAATTCACCCCTCCACTTT.

This clone has a single count. This sequence joins TRBV2 and TRBJ1-1; 7 bases align to TRBD1. V lost 7 bases to trimming and J lost 0 bases; unmatched junction nucleotides: 17. The CDR3 is 18 amino acids. Germline V gives CDR1 SNHLY, CDR2 FYNNEI. CDR3 amino acids: CASNSGTGEYVVNTEAFF. For the CDR3, the DNA is TGTGCCAGCAATTCAGGCACAGGGGAATATGTCGTGAACACTGAAGCTTTCTTT.

CDR3 loop: CASGERGTEAFF. The CDR3 coding sequence is TGTGCCAGCGGGGAGAGGGGGACTGAAGCTTTCTTT. The rearrangement uses TRBV7-9 and TRBJ1-1, with a tentative D call TRBD1 (6 bases). Trimming left V 8 bases short and J 5 bases short, with 12 bases between. Germline V lookup: CDR1 SEHNR, CDR2 FQNEAQ (reference sequence). The CDR3 is 12 amino acids.

The rearrangement uses TRBV19 and TRBJ1-5; perhaps TRBD1 as D (5 bases). V lost 6 bases and J 2 bases, leaving 14 bases between the germline ends. Looked up from germline, CDR1 is LNHDA and CDR2 is SQIVND (reference sequence). The CDR3 is 15 amino acids. The CDR3 DNA reads TGTGCCAGTAGCCCGGGACTAGGGGGCAATCAGCCCCAGCATTTT. Its protein is CASSPGLGGNQPQHF.

The rearrangement uses TRBV25-1 and TRBJ2-5, with D possibly being TRBD2 (6 bases). Germline V gives CDR1 MGHDK, CDR2 SYGVNS. The CDR3 consists of 14 residues. CDR3 loop: CANPPLSGEETQYF. The DNA for the CDR3 is TGTGCTAACCCCCCATTGTCGGGAGAAGAGACCCAGTACTTC.

This sequence joins TRBV7-9 and TRBJ2-7, with 7 positions matching TRBD1. Trimming cost V 4 bases and J 4 bases; bases outside gene matches: 10. CDR3 length: 15 amino acids. The V gene's germline CDR1 is SEHNR and CDR2 FQNEAQ (reference sequence). CDR3 sequence (DNA): TGTGCCAGCAGCTCATCGACAGGGTTAAGGTACGAGCAGTACTTC. Its protein product is CASSSSTGLRYEQYF.

The gene calls are TRBV6-1 and TRBJ2-7; 8 bases map to TRBD2. CDR3 length equals 15 residues. The J segment lost 3 bases and the V segment lost 0 bases, leaving 4 bases of the junction unmatched. Germline CDR1 is MNHNS and CDR2 is SASEGT. The CDR3 loop is CASSEASGTVYEQYF. CDR3 sequence (DNA): TGTGCCAGCAGTGAAGCTAGCGGGACGGTCTACGAGCAGTACTTC.

This clone is a singleton in its sample. This chain joins TRBV29-1 and TRBJ2-5, with TRBD1 identical over 10 bases. This CDR3 has 12 residues. The junction had 0 bases not matched to a gene; V was cut back by 4 bases and J by 4 bases. The germline V gene has CDR1 SQVTM and CDR2 ANQGSEA. Written as DNA, the CDR3 is TGCAGCGTTGGACAGGGGGCAGAGACCCAGTACTTC. Translating it yields CSVGQGAETQYF.

The J gene is TRBJ1-4, the V gene TRBV11-2; 8 nucleotides match TRBD1. CDR3 length equals 16 residues. The trim removed 4 bases at V and 11 bases at J, leaving 15 bases unmatched. In germline, CDR1 is SGHAT, CDR2 FQNNGV. CDR3 nucleotide sequence: TGTGCCAGCAGCTCCCGAACCGGGACAGGCGGCGATAAACTGTTTTTT. Translating it yields CASSSRTGTGGDKLFF.